This TCR beta chain is drawn from a study of blood T cell repertoires in COVID-19. Turning to the study itself: Cohort 3 donors were reported recovered after two negative PCRs, clearance, or symptom resolution. T cells, B-cell-depleted T cells, or PBMCs provided the cDNA or gDNA that served as material.

With 5 bases clipped from V and 8 bases from J, the junction kept 8 bases outside the gene matches. The CDR3 is 14 amino acids. The germline gives CDR1 MNHEY, CDR2 SMNVEV (reference sequence). Generated by immunoSEQ multiplex PCR, the TCRdb table keeps only in-frame clones and is missing some. The sample consists of around 290,000 clones, approximately 90% of them appearing once. Participants' reported clinical history set cohort assignment. Input material: PBMCs or T cells enriched from blood (not recorded which). The source is a woman in her sixties in a cohort exposed to, infected with or recovered from COVID-19 (not recorded which). The chain links TRBV27 to TRBJ1-4; 7 bases are shared with TRBD1. DNA for the CDR3: TGTGCCAGCAGTCTCCGACAGGGTTGGGAAAAACTGTTTTTT. It encodes CASSLRQGWEKLFF.